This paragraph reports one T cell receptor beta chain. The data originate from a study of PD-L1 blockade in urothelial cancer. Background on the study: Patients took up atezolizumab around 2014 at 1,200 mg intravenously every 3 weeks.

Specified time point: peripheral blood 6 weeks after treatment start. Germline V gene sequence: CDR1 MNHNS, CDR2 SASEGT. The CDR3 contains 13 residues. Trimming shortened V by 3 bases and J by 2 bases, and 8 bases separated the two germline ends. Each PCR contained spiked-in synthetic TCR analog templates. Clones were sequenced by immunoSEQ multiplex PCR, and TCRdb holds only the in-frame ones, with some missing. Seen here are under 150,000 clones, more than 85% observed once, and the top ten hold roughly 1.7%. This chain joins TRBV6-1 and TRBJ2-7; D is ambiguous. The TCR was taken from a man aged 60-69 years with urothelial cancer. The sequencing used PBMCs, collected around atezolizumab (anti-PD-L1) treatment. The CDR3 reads CASSEAFPYEQYF. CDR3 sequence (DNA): TGTGCCAGCAGTGAGGCCTTTCCCTACGAGCAGTACTTC.